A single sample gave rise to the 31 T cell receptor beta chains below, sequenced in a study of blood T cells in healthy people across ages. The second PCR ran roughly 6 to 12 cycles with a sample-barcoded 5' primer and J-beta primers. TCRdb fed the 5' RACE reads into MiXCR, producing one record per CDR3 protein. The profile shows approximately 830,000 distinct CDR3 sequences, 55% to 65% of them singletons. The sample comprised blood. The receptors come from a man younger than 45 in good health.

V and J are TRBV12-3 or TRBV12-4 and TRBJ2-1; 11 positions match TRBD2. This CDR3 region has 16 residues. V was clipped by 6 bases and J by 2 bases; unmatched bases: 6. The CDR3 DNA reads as TGTGCCAGCAGGAAGCTAGCGGGGGGCCCCTACAATGAGCAGTTCTTC. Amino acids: CASRKLAGGPYNEQFF.

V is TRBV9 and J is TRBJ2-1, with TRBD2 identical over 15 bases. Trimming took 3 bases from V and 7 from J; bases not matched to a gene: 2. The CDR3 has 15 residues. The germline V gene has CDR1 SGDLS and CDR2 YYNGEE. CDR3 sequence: CASSGTSGGANEQFF. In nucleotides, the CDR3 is TGTGCCAGCAGCGGGACTAGCGGGGGGGCAAATGAGCAGTTCTTC.

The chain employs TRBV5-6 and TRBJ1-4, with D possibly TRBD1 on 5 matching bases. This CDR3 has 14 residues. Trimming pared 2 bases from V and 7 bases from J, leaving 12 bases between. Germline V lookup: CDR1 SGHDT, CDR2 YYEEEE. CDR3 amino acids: CASSLKGGVEKLFF. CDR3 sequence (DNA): TGTGCCAGCAGCTTAAAAGGAGGGGTTGAAAAACTGTTTTTT. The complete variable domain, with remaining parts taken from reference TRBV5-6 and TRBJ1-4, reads DAGVTQSPTHLIKTRGQQVTLRCSPKSGHDTVSWYQQALGQGPQFIFQYYEEEERQRGNFPDRFSGHQFPNYSSELNVNALLLGDSALYLCASSLKGGVEKLFFGSGTQLSVL.

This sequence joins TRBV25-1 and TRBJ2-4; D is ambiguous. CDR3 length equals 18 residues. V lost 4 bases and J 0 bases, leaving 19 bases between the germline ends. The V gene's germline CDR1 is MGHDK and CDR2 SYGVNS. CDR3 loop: CASSATSWGSIAKNIQYF. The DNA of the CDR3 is TGTGCCAGCAGTGCTACATCGTGGGGAAGTATAGCCAAAAACATTCAGTACTTC.

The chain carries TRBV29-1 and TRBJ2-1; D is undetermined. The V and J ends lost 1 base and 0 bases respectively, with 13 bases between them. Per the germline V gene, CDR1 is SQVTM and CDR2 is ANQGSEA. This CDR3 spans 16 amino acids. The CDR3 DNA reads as TGCAGCGTTGAAGGATCGGTACAGAGCTCCTACAATGAGCAGTTCTTC. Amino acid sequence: CSVEGSVQSSYNEQFF.

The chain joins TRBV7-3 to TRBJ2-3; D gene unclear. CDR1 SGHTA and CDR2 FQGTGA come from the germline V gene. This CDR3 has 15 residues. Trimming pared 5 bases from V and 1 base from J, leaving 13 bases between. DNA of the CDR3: TGTGCCAGCAGCCGATATGTGGGCCGCACAGATACGCAGTATTTT. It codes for CASSRYVGRTDTQYF.

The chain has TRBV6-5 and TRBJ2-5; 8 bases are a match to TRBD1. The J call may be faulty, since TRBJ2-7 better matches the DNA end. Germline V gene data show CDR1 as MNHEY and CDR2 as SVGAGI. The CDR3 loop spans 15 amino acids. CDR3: CASSYLARGLYEQYV. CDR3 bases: TGTGCCAGCAGTTATCTGGCCAGGGGGCTGTACGAGCAGTACGTC.

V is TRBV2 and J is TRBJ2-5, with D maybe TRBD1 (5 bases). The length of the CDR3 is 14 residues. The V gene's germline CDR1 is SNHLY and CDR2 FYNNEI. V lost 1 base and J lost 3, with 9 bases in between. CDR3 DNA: TGTGCCAGCAGTGAAGGGCAGGGCAAAGAGACCCAGTACTTC. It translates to CASSEGQGKETQYF.

CDR3 DNA: TGTGCCAGCAGTTCTACGCCAAGTGAAGCTTTCTTT. This encodes CASSSTPSEAFF. The chain is built from TRBV27 and TRBJ1-1; D gene ambiguous. This CDR3 contains 12 residues. Germline V gives CDR1 MNHEY, CDR2 SMNVEV (reference sequence). Trimming removed 4 bases from V and 7 bases from J, with 10 bases in between.

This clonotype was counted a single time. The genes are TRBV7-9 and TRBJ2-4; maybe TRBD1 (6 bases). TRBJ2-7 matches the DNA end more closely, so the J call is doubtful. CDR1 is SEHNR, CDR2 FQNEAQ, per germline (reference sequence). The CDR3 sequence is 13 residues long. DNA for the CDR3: TGTGCCAGCAGCTTACAGGGGCAGTACGAGCAGTACTTC. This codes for CASSLQGQYEQYF.

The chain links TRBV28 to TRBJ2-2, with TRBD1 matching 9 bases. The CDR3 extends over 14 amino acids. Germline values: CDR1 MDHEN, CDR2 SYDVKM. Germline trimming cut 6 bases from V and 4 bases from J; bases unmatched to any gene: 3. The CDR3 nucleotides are TGTGCCAGCAGACAGACAGGGGGCACCGGGGAGCTGTTTTTT. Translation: CASRQTGGTGELFF.

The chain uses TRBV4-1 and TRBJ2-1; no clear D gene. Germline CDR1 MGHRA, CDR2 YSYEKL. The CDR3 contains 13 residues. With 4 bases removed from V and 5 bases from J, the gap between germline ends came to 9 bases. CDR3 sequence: CASSPQRDNEQFF. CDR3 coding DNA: TGCGCCAGCAGCCCGCAACGGGACAATGAGCAGTTCTTC.

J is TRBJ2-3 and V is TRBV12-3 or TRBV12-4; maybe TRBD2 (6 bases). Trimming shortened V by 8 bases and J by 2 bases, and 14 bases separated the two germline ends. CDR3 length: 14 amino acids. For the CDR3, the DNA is TGTGCCAGCGGCTTAGCGGAGTACACAGATACGCAGTATTTT. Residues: CASGLAEYTDTQYF.

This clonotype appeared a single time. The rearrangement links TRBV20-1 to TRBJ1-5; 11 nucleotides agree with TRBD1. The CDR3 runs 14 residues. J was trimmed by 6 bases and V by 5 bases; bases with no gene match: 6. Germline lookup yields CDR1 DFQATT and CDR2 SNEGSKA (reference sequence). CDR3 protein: CSAEGQGVSQPQHF. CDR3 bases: TGCAGTGCTGAGGGACAGGGGGTAAGTCAGCCCCAGCATTTT.

CDR3 nucleotide sequence: TGTGCCAGCAGCGAGGGGGGTACTGGGGCCAACGTCCTGACTTTC. Amino acids: CASSEGGTGANVLTF. V and J are TRBV9 and TRBJ2-6; tentatively, D is TRBD1 or TRBD2 (6 bases each). CDR3 length: 15 amino acids. V shed 3 bases and J shed 2 bases, with 9 bases lying between them. In germline, CDR1 is SGDLS, CDR2 YYNGEE.

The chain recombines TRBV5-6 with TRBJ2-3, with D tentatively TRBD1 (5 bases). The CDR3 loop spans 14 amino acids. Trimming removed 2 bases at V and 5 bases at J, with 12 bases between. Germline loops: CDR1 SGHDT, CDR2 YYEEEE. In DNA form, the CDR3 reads TGTGCCAGCAGCTTTGGTCAGGGCCAAGATACGCAGTATTTT. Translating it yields CASSFGQGQDTQYF. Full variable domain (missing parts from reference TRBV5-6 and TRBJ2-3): DAGVTQSPTHLIKTRGQQVTLRCSPKSGHDTVSWYQQALGQGPQFIFQYYEEEERQRGNFPDRFSGHQFPNYSSELNVNALLLGDSALYLCASSFGQGQDTQYFGPGTRLTVL.

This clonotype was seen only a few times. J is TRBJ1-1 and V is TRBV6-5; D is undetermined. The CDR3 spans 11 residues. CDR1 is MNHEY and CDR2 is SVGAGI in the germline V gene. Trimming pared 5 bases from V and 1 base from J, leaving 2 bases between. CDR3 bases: TGTGCCAGCAGTAAGAACACTGAAGCTTTCTTT. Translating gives CASSKNTEAFF.

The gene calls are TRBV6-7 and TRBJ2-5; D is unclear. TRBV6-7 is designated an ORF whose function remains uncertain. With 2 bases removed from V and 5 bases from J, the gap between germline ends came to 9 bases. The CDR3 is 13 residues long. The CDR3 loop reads CASSYPKGETQYF. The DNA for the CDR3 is TGTGCCAGCAGTTACCCGAAAGGCGAGACCCAGTACTTC.

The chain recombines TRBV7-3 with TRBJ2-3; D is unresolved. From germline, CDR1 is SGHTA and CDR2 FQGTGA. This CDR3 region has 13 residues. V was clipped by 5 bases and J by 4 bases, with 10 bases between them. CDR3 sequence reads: CASSQHSADTQYF. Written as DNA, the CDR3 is TGTGCCAGCAGCCAGCACAGCGCAGATACGCAGTATTTT.

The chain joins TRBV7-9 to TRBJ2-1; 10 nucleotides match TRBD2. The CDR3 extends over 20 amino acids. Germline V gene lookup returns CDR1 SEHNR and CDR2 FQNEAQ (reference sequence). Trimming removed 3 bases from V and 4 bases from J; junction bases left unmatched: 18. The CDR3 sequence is CASSLRRDRGLAGVYNEQFF. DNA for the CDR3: TGTGCCAGCAGCTTGAGGAGGGACAGAGGTCTAGCGGGGGTTTACAATGAGCAGTTCTTC.

The CDR3 bases are TGCAGTGCTAGCCTGGGGGTCTGGAATTCACCCCTCCACTTT. Translated, it gives CSASLGVWNSPLHF. The rearrangement uses TRBV20-1 and TRBJ1-6; TRBD1 might be the D (5 bases). The V end lost 3 bases, the J end lost 7 bases, and 13 bases lay between the germline ends. The germline V gene encodes CDR1 DFQATT and CDR2 SNEGSKA (reference sequence). The CDR3 extends over 14 amino acids.

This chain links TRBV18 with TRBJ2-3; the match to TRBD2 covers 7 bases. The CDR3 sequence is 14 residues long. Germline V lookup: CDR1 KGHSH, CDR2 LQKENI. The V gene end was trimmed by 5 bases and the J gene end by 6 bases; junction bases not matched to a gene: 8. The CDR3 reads CASSSQRGPDTQYF. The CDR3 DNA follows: TGTGCCAGCTCATCCCAGCGGGGTCCCGATACGCAGTATTTT.

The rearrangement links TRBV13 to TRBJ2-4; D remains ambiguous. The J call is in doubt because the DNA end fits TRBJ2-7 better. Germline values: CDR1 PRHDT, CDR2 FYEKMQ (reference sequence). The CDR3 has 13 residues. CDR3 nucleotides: TGTGCCAGCAGCTTAGGCCTGGACCACGAGCAGTACTTC. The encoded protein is CASSLGLDHEQYF.

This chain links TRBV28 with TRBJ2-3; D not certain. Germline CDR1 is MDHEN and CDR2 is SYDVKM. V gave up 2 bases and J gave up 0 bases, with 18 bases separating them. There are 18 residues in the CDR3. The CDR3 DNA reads TGTGCCAGCAGTTTACCCCTTTCCGGTCAGCCTAGCACAGATACGCAGTATTTT. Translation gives CASSLPLSGQPSTDTQYF.

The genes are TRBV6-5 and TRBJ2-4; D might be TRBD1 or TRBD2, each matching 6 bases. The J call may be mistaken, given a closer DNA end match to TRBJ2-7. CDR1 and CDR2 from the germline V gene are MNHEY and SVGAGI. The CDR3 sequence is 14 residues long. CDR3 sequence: CASSYKGGGNEQYF. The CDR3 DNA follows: TGTGCCAGCAGTTACAAAGGAGGGGGGAACGAGCAGTACTTC.

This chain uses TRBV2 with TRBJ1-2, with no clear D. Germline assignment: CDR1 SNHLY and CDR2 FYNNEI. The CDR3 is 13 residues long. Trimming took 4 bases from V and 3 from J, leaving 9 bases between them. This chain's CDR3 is CASSVLRDYGYTF. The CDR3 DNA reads TGTGCCAGCAGTGTGTTGAGGGACTATGGCTACACCTTC. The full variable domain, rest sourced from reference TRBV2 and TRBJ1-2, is EPEVTQTPSHQVTQMGQEVILRCVPISNHLYFYWYRQILGQKVEFLVSFYNNEISEKSEIFDDQFSVERPDGSNFTLKIRSTKLEDSAMYFCASSVLRDYGYTFGSGTRLTVV.

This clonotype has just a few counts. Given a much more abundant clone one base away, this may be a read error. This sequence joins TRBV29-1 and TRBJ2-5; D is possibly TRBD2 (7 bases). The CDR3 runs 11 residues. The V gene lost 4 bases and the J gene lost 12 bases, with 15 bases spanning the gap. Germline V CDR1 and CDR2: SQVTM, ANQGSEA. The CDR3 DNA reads TGCAGCGTTGTAGTCGGGGGGCAAGAGTACTTC. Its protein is CSVVVGGQEYF.

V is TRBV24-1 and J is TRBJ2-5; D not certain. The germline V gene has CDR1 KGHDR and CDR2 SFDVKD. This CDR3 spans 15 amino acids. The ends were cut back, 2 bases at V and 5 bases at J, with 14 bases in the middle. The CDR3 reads CATSDSGKPRETQYF. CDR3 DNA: TGTGCCACCAGTGATTCGGGCAAACCACGGGAGACCCAGTACTTC.

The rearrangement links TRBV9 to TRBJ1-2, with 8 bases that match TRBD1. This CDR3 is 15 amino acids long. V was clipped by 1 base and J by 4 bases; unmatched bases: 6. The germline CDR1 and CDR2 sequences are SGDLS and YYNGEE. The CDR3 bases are TGTGCCAGCAGCGTATCAGGACAGGGCTTCTATGGCTACACCTTC. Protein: CASSVSGQGFYGYTF.

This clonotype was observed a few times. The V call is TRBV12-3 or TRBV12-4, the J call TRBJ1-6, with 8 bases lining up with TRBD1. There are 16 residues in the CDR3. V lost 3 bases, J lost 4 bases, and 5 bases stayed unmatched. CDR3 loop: CASSFFGTGYNSPLHF. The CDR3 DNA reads TGTGCCAGCAGTTTCTTCGGGACAGGATATAATTCACCCCTCCACTTT.

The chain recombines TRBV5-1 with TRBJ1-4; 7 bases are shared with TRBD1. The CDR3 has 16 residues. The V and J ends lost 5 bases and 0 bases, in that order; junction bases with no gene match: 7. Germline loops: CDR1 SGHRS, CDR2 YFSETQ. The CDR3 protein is CASRVRGYATNEKLFF. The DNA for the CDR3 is TGCGCCAGCAGAGTCAGGGGGTATGCAACTAATGAAAAACTGTTTTTT.